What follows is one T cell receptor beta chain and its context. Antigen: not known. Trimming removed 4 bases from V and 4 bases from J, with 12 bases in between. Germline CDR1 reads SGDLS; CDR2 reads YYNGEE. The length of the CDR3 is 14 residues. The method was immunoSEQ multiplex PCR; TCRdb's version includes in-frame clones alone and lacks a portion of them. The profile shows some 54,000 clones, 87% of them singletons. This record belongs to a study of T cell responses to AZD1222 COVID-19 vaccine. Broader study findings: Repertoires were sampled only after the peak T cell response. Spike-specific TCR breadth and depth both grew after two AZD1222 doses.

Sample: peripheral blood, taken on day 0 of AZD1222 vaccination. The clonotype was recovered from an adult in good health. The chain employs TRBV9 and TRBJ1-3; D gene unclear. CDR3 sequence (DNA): TGTGCCAGCAGCCCGCCCGACCTCGGAAACACCATATATTTT. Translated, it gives CASSPPDLGNTIYF.